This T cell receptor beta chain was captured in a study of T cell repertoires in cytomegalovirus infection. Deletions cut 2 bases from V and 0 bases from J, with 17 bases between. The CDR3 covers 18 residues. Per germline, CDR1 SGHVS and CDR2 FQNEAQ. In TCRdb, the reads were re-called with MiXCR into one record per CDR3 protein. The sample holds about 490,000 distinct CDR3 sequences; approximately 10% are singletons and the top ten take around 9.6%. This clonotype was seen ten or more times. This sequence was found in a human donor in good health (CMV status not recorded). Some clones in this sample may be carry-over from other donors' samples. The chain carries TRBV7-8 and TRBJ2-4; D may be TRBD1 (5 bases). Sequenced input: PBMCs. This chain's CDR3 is CASSLRGQAGLAKNIQYF. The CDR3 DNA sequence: TGTGCCAGCAGCTTAAGGGGCCAGGCCGGGCTAGCCAAAAACATTCAGTACTTC.